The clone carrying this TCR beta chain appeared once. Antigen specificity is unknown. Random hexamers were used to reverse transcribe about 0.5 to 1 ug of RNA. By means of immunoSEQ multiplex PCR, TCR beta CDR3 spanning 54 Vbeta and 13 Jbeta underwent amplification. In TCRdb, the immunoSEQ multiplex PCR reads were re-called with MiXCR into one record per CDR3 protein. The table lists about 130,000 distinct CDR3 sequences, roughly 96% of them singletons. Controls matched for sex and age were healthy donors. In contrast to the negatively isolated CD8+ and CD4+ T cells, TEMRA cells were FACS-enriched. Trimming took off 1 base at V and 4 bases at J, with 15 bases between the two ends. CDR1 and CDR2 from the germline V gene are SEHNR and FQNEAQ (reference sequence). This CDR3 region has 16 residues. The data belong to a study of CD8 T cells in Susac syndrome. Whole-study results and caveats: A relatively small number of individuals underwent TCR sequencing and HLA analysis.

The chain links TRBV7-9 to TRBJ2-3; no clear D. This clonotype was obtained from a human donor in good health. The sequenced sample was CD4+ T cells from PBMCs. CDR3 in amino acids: CASSLEVMAGADTQYF. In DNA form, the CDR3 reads TGTGCCAGCAGCTTAGAAGTCATGGCTGGAGCAGATACGCAGTATTTT. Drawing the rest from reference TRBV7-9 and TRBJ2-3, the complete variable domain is DTGVSQNPRHKITKRGQNVTFRCDPISEHNRLYWYRQTLGQGPEFLTYFQNEAQLEKSRLLSDRFSAERPKGSFSTLEIQRTEQGDSAMYLCASSLEVMAGADTQYFGPGTRLTVL.